These 5 T cell receptor beta chains were all obtained from the same sample, sequenced in a study of blood T cell repertoires in COVID-19. The method was immunoSEQ multiplex PCR; TCRdb's version includes in-frame clones alone and lacks a portion of them. The sample carries 150,000 to 200,000 clones, 70% to 90% recorded once. The specimen was peripheral blood. These receptors were taken from a human donor in a cohort sampled during active COVID-19.

This clone was seen many times. The rearrangement links TRBV9 to TRBJ1-5; D perhaps matches TRBD1 (5 bases). The CDR3 consists of 12 residues. Looked up from germline, CDR1 is SGDLS and CDR2 is YYNGEE. Trimming stripped 3 bases from V and 10 bases from J, with 11 bases between. CDR3 sequence reads: CASSGGGAPQHF. The CDR3 coding sequence is TGTGCCAGCAGCGGCGGAGGGGCCCCCCAGCATTTT. Filled out from reference TRBV9 and TRBJ1-5, the complete variable domain reads DSGVTQTPKHLITATGQRVTLRCSPRSGDLSVYWYQQSLDQGLQFLIQYYNGEERAKGNILERFSAQQFPDLHSELNLSSLELGDSALYFCASSGGGAPQHFGDGTRLSIL.

The V gene is TRBV9, the J gene TRBJ1-3; D gene unclear. Trimming cost V 0 bases and J 0 bases, with 10 bases left between them. CDR1 is SGDLS, CDR2 YYNGEE, per germline. The CDR3 is 16 residues long. For the CDR3, the DNA is TGTGCCAGCAGCGTAGGTGTAGCGCTCTCTGGAAACACCATATATTTT. Translating gives CASSVGVALSGNTIYF.

The gene calls are TRBV20-1 and TRBJ1-1; possible D gene TRBD1, 6 bases. The CDR3 is 10 amino acids. Germline lookup yields CDR1 DFQATT and CDR2 SNEGSKA (reference sequence). Between the trimmed V and J ends, which lost 6 bases and 5 bases, there was a span of 7 bases. CDR3 coding DNA: TGCAGTGCCCAGGGGACTGAAGCTTTCTTT. Translation: CSAQGTEAFF.

The chain uses TRBV10-3 and TRBJ2-3; no definite D call. This CDR3 is built from 13 residues. Trimming shortened V by 4 bases and J by 6 bases, and 11 bases separated the two germline ends. Germline CDR1 reads ENHRY; CDR2 reads SYGVKD. The CDR3: CAISGSPGDTQYF. In DNA form, the CDR3 reads TGTGCCATCAGTGGGTCCCCCGGGGATACGCAGTATTTT.

The CDR3, as DNA: TGTGCCAGCAGAATCGGACAGGGTTTTGCTGAAGCTTTCTTT. Amino acids: CASRIGQGFAEAFF. The genes are TRBV27 and TRBJ1-1; TRBD1 matches at 8 bases. Per the germline V gene, CDR1 is MNHEY and CDR2 is SMNVEV (reference sequence). The length of the CDR3 is 14 residues. V was pared by 6 bases and J by 6 bases, with 9 bases of the junction left unmatched.